This T cell receptor (beta chain) is drawn from a study of blood T cells in healthy people across ages. Alongside a J-beta primer mix, a sample-barcoded 5' primer served in a second PCR lasting about 7 to 11 cycles. All cDNA molecules were each tagged by a template-switch adaptor with 12 random nucleotides. TCRdb processed the 5' RACE reads anew with MiXCR; each CDR3 protein has one entry. Of around 280,000 distinct CDR3 sequences detected, 27% appear once; the ten largest clones hold approximately 28%. The CDR3 is 15 residues long. From germline, CDR1 is LGHNA and CDR2 YNFKEQ. V lost 0 bases and J lost 5; bases outside the gene matches: 4. This clonotype has a single count.

Sequencing was done on a sample of blood. This receptor was identified in a woman between 65 and 79 years old in good health. This chain uses TRBV4-2 with TRBJ2-3, with TRBD2 identical over 8 bases. The CDR3 nucleotides read TGTGCCAGCAGCCAAGAAGTCGGGAGGGTAGATACGCAGTATTTT. It translates to CASSQEVGRVDTQYF.